The 2 T cell receptor beta chains reported below all come from one sample, sequenced in a study of blood T cells in healthy people across ages. Next came a second PCR, run for roughly 7 to 12 cycles, which used a sample-barcoded 5' primer along with a J-beta primer mix. TCRdb re-analysed the 5' RACE reads in MiXCR, keeping a single row per CDR3 protein. The sample holds 750,000 to 950,000 distinct CDR3 sequences, less than 70% seen once. The sequenced sample was blood. The source of these receptors is a man at least 80 years old in good health.

This chain links TRBV6-5 with TRBJ1-4; no clear D gene. CDR1 MNHEY and CDR2 SVGAGI come from the germline V gene. V was pared by 8 bases and J by 0 bases, with 7 bases between. This CDR3 has 13 amino acids. The CDR3 spells CASSTTTNEKLFF. The CDR3 DNA follows: TGTGCCAGCTCGACCACAACTAATGAAAAACTGTTTTTT.

This clonotype was seen a few times. V gene TRBV7-2 combines with J gene TRBJ2-3, with D possibly being TRBD1 (5 bases). Germline V CDR1 and CDR2: SGHTA, FQGNSA. The CDR3 sequence is 13 residues long. V lost 2 bases, J lost 14 bases, and 17 bases lay in between. DNA for the CDR3: TGTGCCAGCAGCTTAAGACAGCACAGATACGCGTATTTT. Protein product: CASSLRQHRYAYF.